The T cell receptor (beta chain) under discussion was sequenced for a study of T cell responses to AZD1222 COVID-19 vaccine. Findings and caveats of the study: The breadth and depth of Spike-specific TCRs increased once two AZD1222 doses had been given.

Assay used: immunoSEQ multiplex PCR; TCRdb lists only in-frame clones, some missing. The sample includes some 150,000 clones, under 95% of them seen just once. The CDR3 is 16 residues long. The V end lost 7 bases, the J end lost 2 bases, and 20 bases lay between the germline ends. The germline V gene encodes CDR1 MDHEN and CDR2 SYDVKM. With respect to this clone: What it binds is unknown.

This receptor was taken from an adult in good health. This chain joins TRBV28 and TRBJ1-2, with a tentative D call TRBD1 (6 bases). Here the sequenced sample was peripheral blood, taken on day 0 of MenACWY control vaccination. The CDR3 DNA reads as TGTGCCAGCAAGAGGGGGGTGGGCAGGTTGAACTATGGCTACACCTTC. Its translation: CASKRGVGRLNYGYTF.